These 3 T cell receptor beta chains came from one sample sequenced in a study of patients and donors after allogeneic stem cell transplantation. TCRdb itself ran the RT-PCR reads through MiXCR, one entry per CDR3 protein. This table holds 110,000 or so distinct CDR3 sequences, roughly 37% found once. Sequencing was carried out using blood, either unsorted or a sorted T cell fraction (not recorded which). The receptors come from a human donor who was either an allogeneic HSCT recipient or a stem cell or donor lymphocyte infusion donor (not recorded which). It is not recorded whose cells these are; they may come from a transplant donor.

V is TRBV29-1 and J is TRBJ2-1; 9 bases map to TRBD2. The CDR3 is 16 amino acids. The V gene's germline CDR1 is SQVTM and CDR2 ANQGSEA. V trimming: 5 bases; J trimming: 3 bases; junction bases outside the gene matches: 11. DNA of the CDR3: TGCAGCGTTCGGGGACTAGCCGGGGGAGGCTACAATGAGCAGTTCTTC. Its protein product is CSVRGLAGGGYNEQFF.

The chain recombines TRBV12-3 or TRBV12-4 with TRBJ2-3; D unclear. Between the trimmed V and J ends, which lost 8 bases and 0 bases, there was a span of 6 bases. The CDR3 loop spans 12 amino acids. DNA for the CDR3: TGTGCCAGCGCCTACAGCACAGATACGCAGTATTTT. Its protein product is CASAYSTDTQYF.

The V call is TRBV12-3 or TRBV12-4, the J call TRBJ2-2; unclear D gene. V dropped 4 bases and J dropped 0 bases, with 9 bases sitting between them. The CDR3 consists of 15 residues. CDR3 bases: TGTGCCAGCAGTTCGGGCTACACGAACACCGGGGAGCTGTTTTTT. Translated, it gives CASSSGYTNTGELFF.